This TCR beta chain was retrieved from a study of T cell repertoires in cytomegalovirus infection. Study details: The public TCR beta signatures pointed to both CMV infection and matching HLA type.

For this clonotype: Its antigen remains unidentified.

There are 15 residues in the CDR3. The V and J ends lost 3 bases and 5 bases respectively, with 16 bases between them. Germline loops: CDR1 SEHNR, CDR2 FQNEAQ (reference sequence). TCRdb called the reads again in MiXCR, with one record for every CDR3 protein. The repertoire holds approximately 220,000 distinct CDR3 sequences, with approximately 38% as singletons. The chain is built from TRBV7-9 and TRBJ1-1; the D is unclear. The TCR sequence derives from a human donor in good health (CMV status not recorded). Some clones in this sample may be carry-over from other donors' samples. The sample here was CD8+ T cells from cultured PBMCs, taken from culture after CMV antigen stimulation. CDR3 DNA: TGTGCCAGCAGCTTTCCTCGCATACAAAAGACTGAAGCTTTCTTT. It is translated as CASSFPRIQKTEAFF.